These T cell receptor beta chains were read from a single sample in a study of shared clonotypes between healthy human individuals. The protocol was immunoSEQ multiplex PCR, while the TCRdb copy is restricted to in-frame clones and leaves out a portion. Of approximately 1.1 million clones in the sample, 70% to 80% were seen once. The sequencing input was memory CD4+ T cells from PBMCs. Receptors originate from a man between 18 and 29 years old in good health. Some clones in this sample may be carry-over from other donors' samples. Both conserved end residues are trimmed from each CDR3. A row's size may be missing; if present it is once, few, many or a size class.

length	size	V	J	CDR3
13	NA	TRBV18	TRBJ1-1	ASSPREGRNTEAF
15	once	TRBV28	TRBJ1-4	ASSPRTGSATNEKLF
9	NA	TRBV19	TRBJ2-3	ASSLAHTQY
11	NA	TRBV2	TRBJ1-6	ASMGHHNSPLH
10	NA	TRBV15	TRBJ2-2	ATSSTPGELF
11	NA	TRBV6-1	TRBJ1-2	ASVWDLTGGYT
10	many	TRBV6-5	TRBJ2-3	ASSRERDTQY
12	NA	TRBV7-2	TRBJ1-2	ASSSGAAFRGYT
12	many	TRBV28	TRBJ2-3	ASSFYSTADTQY
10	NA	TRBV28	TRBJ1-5	ASSLYAQPQH
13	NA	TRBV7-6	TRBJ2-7	ASSLSLDRTYEQY
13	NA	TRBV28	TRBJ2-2	ASSFDRGRTGELF
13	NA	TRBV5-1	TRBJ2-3	ASSLGTESTDTQY
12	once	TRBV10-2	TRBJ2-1	ASSEGGLANEQF
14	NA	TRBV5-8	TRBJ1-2	ASSGKGASTNYGYT
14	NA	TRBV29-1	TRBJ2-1	SVEDRYGSAYNEQF